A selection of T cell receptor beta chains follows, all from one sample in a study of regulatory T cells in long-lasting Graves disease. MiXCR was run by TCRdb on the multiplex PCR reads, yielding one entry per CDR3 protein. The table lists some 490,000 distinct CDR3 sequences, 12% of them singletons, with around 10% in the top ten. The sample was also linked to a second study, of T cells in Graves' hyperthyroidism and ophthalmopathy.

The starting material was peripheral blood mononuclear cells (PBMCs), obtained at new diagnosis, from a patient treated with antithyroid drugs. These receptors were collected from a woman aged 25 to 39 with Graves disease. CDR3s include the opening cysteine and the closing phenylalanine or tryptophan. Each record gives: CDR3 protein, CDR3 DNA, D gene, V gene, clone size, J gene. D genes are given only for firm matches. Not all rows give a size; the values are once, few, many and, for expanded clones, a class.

CDR3: CAWSVGQPLNQPQHF; DNA: TGTGCCTGGAGTGTTGGACAGCCTCTTAATCAGCCCCAGCATTTT; D: NA; V: TRBV30; size: many; J: TRBJ1-5
CDR3: CASESAGYEQYF; DNA: TGTGCCAGTGAGTCGGCTGGATACGAGCAGTACTTC; D: NA; V: TRBV2; size: NA; J: TRBJ2-7
CDR3: CASSLTENTGELFF; DNA: TGTGCCAGCTCACTGACGGAAAACACCGGGGAGCTGTTTTTT; D: NA; V: TRBV18; size: NA; J: TRBJ2-2
CDR3: CATRLAGVVNEQFF; DNA: TGTGCCACCAGACTAGCGGGAGTTGTCAATGAGCAGTTCTTC; D: TRBD2; V: TRBV10-3; size: many; J: TRBJ2-1
CDR3: CASRGTTPSTDTQYF; DNA: TGTGCCAGCAGAGGGACAACCCCTAGCACAGATACGCAGTATTTT; D: NA; V: TRBV6-1; size: NA; J: TRBJ2-3
CDR3: CASSEYNGYNSPLHF; DNA: TGTGCCAGCAGTGAATACAACGGTTATAATTCACCCCTCCACTTT; D: NA; V: TRBV25-1; size: NA; J: TRBJ1-6
CDR3: CASSGTGRGYEQYF; DNA: TGTGCCAGCAGTGGAACAGGACGAGGCTACGAGCAGTACTTC; D: NA; V: TRBV6-1; size: NA; J: TRBJ2-7
CDR3: CASSHGTAGGYTF; DNA: TGTGCCAGCAGCCATGGGACCGCTGGTGGCTACACCTTC; D: NA; V: TRBV3-1; size: many; J: TRBJ1-2
CDR3: CASRHGQAATNEKLFF; DNA: TGTGCCAGCAGACACGGACAGGCTGCAACTAATGAAAAACTGTTTTTT; D: TRBD1; V: TRBV7-9; size: few; J: TRBJ1-4
CDR3: CASSPYLALAGSYNEQFF; DNA: TGTGCCAGCAGTCCTTATCTAGCACTAGCGGGCTCCTACAATGAGCAGTTCTTC; D: TRBD2; V: TRBV27; size: many; J: TRBJ2-1
CDR3: CASSFQSGWGSYEQYF; DNA: TGTGCCAGCAGTTTCCAGAGCGGTTGGGGGAGCTACGAGCAGTACTTC; D: NA; V: TRBV12-3/TRBV12-4; size: many; J: TRBJ2-7
CDR3: CASSYGRNQPQHF; DNA: TGTGCCAGCAGTTACGGGCGAAATCAGCCCCAGCATTTT; D: NA; V: TRBV6-2/TRBV6-3; size: many; J: TRBJ1-5
CDR3: CASSEGAHGYTF; DNA: TGTGCCAGCAGCGAGGGGGCGCATGGCTACACCTTC; D: TRBD1; V: TRBV9; size: many; J: TRBJ1-2
CDR3: CATASRSSGANVLTF; DNA: TGTGCCACCGCTAGCCGCTCCTCTGGGGCCAACGTCCTGACTTTC; D: NA; V: TRBV24-1; size: NA; J: TRBJ2-6
CDR3: CASSEFATRNEQFF; DNA: TGTGCCAGCAGTGAATTTGCGACAAGGAATGAGCAGTTCTTC; D: NA; V: TRBV25-1; size: many; J: TRBJ2-1
CDR3: CASSPTRDSLNSPLHF; DNA: TGTGCCAGCAGTCCAACCCGGGACAGTTTAAATTCACCCCTCCACTTT; D: TRBD1; V: TRBV12-3/TRBV12-4; size: few; J: TRBJ1-6
CDR3: CASSLIDVQETQYF; DNA: TGTGCCAGCAGCTTAATAGACGTCCAAGAGACCCAGTACTTC; D: NA; V: TRBV11-2; size: many; J: TRBJ2-5
CDR3: CASSGKGLAHEQFF; DNA: TGTGCCAGCTCAGGGAAAGGACTAGCTCATGAGCAGTTCTTC; D: TRBD2; V: TRBV18; size: NA; J: TRBJ2-1
CDR3: CASSLVPSGVYNEQFF; DNA: TGTGCCAGCAGCTTGGTTCCTAGCGGGGTCTACAATGAGCAGTTCTTC; D: TRBD2; V: TRBV5-6; size: NA; J: TRBJ2-1
CDR3: CASSWGGGGLAGSEQYF; DNA: TGTGCCAGCAGTTGGGGGGGAGGGGGACTAGCGGGATCCGAGCAGTACTTC; D: TRBD2; V: TRBV6-5; size: NA; J: TRBJ2-7
CDR3: CASSYELAGTTKQFF; DNA: TGTGCCAGCAGTTATGAACTAGCGGGAACAACTAAGCAGTTCTTC; D: TRBD2; V: TRBV6-2/TRBV6-3; size: NA; J: TRBJ2-1
CDR3: CASSQVKETQYF; DNA: TGTGCCAGCAGTCAGGTGAAGGAGACCCAGTACTTC; D: NA; V: TRBV6-1; size: many; J: TRBJ2-5
CDR3: CASSIDSWSQTDTQYF; DNA: TGTGCCAGCAGTATTGATTCCTGGTCCCAAACAGATACGCAGTATTTT; D: NA; V: TRBV12-3/TRBV12-4; size: many; J: TRBJ2-3
CDR3: CATSRDGYEQYF; DNA: TGTGCCACCAGCAGAGATGGCTACGAGCAGTACTTC; D: NA; V: TRBV15; size: many; J: TRBJ2-7
CDR3: CASSPFPGQGGDTQYF; DNA: TGTGCCAGCTCACCTTTCCCGGGACAGGGTGGAGATACGCAGTATTTT; D: TRBD1; V: TRBV18; size: few; J: TRBJ2-3
CDR3: CASSSPITGRGETQYF; DNA: TGTGCCAGCTCGAGCCCAATCACGGGCAGGGGAGAGACCCAGTACTTC; D: NA; V: TRBV18; size: NA; J: TRBJ2-5
CDR3: CASSYSWLAGGHDEQYF; DNA: TGTGCCAGCAGTTACTCTTGGCTAGCGGGAGGGCACGACGAGCAGTACTTC; D: TRBD2; V: TRBV6-5; size: NA; J: TRBJ2-7
CDR3: CASSFLRDRGYEQYF; DNA: TGTGCCAGCAGTTTCCTCCGGGACAGGGGCTACGAGCAGTACTTC; D: TRBD1; V: TRBV6-5; size: many; J: TRBJ2-7
CDR3: CASSVQLDTQYF; DNA: TGTGCCAGCAGTGTACAGTTAGATACGCAGTATTTT; D: NA; V: TRBV28; size: NA; J: TRBJ2-3
CDR3: CASRRGVEPQHF; DNA: TGTGCCAGCAGAAGAGGGGTTGAGCCCCAGCATTTT; D: NA; V: TRBV6-1; size: many; J: TRBJ1-5
CDR3: CASSLNRGSPLHF; DNA: TGTGCCAGCAGCTTAAATAGAGGATCACCCCTCCACTTT; D: NA; V: TRBV11-3; size: many; J: TRBJ1-6
CDR3: CASSLLQGGSSYNEQFF; DNA: TGTGCCAGCAGTTTACTCCAGGGCGGGTCCTCCTACAATGAGCAGTTCTTC; D: NA; V: TRBV27; size: NA; J: TRBJ2-1
CDR3: CSASLLAGGFNEQFF; DNA: TGCAGTGCTAGCCTACTAGCGGGAGGCTTCAATGAGCAGTTCTTC; D: TRBD2; V: TRBV20-1; size: many; J: TRBJ2-1
CDR3: CASSQGTSGRGSTDTQYF; DNA: TGTGCCAGCAGCCAAGGGACTAGCGGGAGAGGCAGCACAGATACGCAGTATTTT; D: TRBD2; V: TRBV3-1; size: many; J: TRBJ2-3
CDR3: CASSWDQVIDTQYF; DNA: TGCGCCAGCAGCTGGGACCAAGTAATAGATACGCAGTATTTT; D: NA; V: TRBV5-1; size: many; J: TRBJ2-3
CDR3: CASSLLAGASEQFF; DNA: TGTGCCAGCAGTTTACTAGCGGGAGCTAGTGAGCAGTTCTTC; D: TRBD2; V: TRBV28; size: many; J: TRBJ2-1
CDR3: CASRRDQGTNEKLFF; DNA: TGTGCCAGCAGGCGAGATCAGGGGACTAATGAAAAACTGTTTTTT; D: NA; V: TRBV6-1; size: NA; J: TRBJ1-4
CDR3: CASSFSGTIHEQYF; DNA: TGTGCCAGCAGCTTTAGCGGGACTATCCACGAGCAGTACTTC; D: TRBD2; V: TRBV7-9; size: few; J: TRBJ2-7
CDR3: CASRPREDYGYTF; DNA: TGTGCCAGCAGACCCCGTGAGGATTATGGCTACACCTTC; D: NA; V: TRBV12-3/TRBV12-4; size: NA; J: TRBJ1-2
CDR3: CASSPPGDTQYF; DNA: TGTGCCAGCAGTCCCCCTGGCGATACGCAGTATTTT; D: NA; V: TRBV28; size: many; J: TRBJ2-3
CDR3: CASHRTVNQPQHF; DNA: TGTGCCAGCCATAGGACGGTCAATCAGCCCCAGCATTTT; D: NA; V: TRBV2; size: many; J: TRBJ1-5
CDR3: CARSEKGPVQPQHF; DNA: TGTGCCCGGAGTGAAAAGGGGCCGGTTCAGCCCCAGCATTTT; D: NA; V: TRBV30; size: NA; J: TRBJ1-5
CDR3: CSARDSTSGTETQYF; DNA: TGCAGTGCTAGAGATTCAACTAGCGGGACGGAGACCCAGTACTTC; D: TRBD2; V: TRBV20-1; size: NA; J: TRBJ2-5
CDR3: CASTLLYTGELFF; DNA: TGTGCCAGCACCCTACTTTACACCGGGGAGCTGTTTTTT; D: NA; V: TRBV6-1; size: NA; J: TRBJ2-2
CDR3: CASTFPPFETQYF; DNA: TGTGCCAGCACCTTTCCGCCTTTTGAGACCCAGTACTTC; D: NA; V: TRBV13; size: many; J: TRBJ2-5
CDR3: CASRLGTVQTTGYTF; DNA: TGTGCCAGCAGACTAGGGACGGTTCAAACTACTGGCTACACCTTC; D: NA; V: TRBV12-3/TRBV12-4; size: many; J: TRBJ1-2
CDR3: CSARDPDGYTIYNEQFF; DNA: TGCAGTGCTAGAGACCCAGACGGCTACACGATCTACAATGAGCAGTTCTTC; D: NA; V: TRBV20-1; size: few; J: TRBJ2-1
CDR3: CATSEMNTEAFF; DNA: TGTGCCACCAGTGAGATGAACACTGAAGCTTTCTTT; D: NA; V: TRBV15; size: few; J: TRBJ1-1
CDR3: CASSLSGVQPQHF; DNA: TGTGCCAGCAGTTTATCGGGGGTTCAGCCCCAGCATTTT; D: NA; V: TRBV28; size: many; J: TRBJ1-5
CDR3: CASCPTGTGHTEAFF; DNA: TGTGCCAGCTGTCCAACCGGGACAGGGCACACTGAAGCTTTCTTT; D: TRBD1; V: TRBV27; size: many; J: TRBJ1-1
CDR3: CASSSGEPSNQPQHF; DNA: TGTGCCAGCAGCTCAGGGGAGCCCAGCAATCAGCCCCAGCATTTT; D: NA; V: TRBV5-8; size: few; J: TRBJ1-5
CDR3: CASSQRQGMYTYEQYF; DNA: TGTGCCAGCAGCCAGCGACAGGGGATGTACACCTACGAGCAGTACTTC; D: TRBD1; V: TRBV7-8; size: many; J: TRBJ2-7